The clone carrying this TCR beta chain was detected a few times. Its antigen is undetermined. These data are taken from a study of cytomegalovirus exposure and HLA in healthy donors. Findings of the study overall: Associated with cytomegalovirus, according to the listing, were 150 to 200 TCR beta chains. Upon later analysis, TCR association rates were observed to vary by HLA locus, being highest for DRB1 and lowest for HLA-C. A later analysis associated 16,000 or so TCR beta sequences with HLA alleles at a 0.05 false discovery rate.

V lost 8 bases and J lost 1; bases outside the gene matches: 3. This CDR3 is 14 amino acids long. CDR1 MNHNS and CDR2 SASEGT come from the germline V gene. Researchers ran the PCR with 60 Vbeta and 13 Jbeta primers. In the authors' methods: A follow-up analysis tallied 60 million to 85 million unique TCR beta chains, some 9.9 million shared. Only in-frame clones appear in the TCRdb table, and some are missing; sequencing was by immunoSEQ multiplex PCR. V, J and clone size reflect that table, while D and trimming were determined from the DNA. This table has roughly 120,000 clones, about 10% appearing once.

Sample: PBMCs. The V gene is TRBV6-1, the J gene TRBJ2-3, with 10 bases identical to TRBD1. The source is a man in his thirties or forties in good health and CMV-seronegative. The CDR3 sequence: CASSGTGGTDTQYF. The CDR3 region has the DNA TGTGCCAGCTCCGGGACAGGGGGCACAGATACGCAGTATTTT.